This TCR beta chain came from a study of shared clonotypes between healthy human individuals. The germline CDR1 and CDR2 sequences are GTSNPN and SVGIG (reference sequence). V gave up 0 bases and J gave up 4 bases, with 7 bases separating them. The CDR3 totals 12 residues. Donation came from healthy HIV-negative adults that had no recent acute infections or vaccinations. About 84 million PBMCs supplied genomic DNA for unsorted samples. Methods used by the authors: Junction-only immunoSEQ data arrived without quality scores, meaning filtering differed. The assay was immunoSEQ multiplex PCR, and TCRdb's table has in-frame clones only and misses some. The V and J calls and clone size are taken from that table; D and trimming were inferred from the DNA. Of about 490,000 clones in the sample, 70% to 80% are singletons; the top ten hold 10% to 15%.

The chain couples TRBV30 to TRBJ2-7; possible D gene TRBD1, 6 bases. The sequenced material came from PBMCs. The sequence derives from a woman aged 40 to 55 in good health. Some clones in this sample may be carry-over from other donors' samples. DNA of the CDR3: TGTGCCTGGAGTGTAGACAGGTACGAGCAGTACTTC. Encoded protein: CAWSVDRYEQYF.